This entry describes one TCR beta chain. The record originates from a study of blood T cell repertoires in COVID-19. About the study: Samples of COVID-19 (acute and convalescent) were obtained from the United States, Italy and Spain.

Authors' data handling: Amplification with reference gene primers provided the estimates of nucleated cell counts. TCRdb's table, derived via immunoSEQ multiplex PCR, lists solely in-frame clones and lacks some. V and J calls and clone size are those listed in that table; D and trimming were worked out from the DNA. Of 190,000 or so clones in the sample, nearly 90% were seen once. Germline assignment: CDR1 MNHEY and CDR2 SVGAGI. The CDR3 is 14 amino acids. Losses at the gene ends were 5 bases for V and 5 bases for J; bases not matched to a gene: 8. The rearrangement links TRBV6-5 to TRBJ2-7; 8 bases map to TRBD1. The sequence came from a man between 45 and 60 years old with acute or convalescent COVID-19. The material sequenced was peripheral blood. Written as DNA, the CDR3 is TGTGCCAGCAGTAGAGGACAGGGTGTCAACGAGCAGTACGTC. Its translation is CASSRGQGVNEQYV.